The 23 T cell receptor beta chains in this list originate from one sample, sequenced in a study of blood T cell repertoires in COVID-19 (dated by TCRdb to between 2020 and 2021). Library method: the immunoSEQ multiplex PCR assay. What TCRdb holds here is the immuneACCESS table cut down to in-frame rearrangements. Part of the clones is not present; checked against another copy, under half of the missing clones reflect an unresolved V gene, and the others are unexplained. The table for this sample lists 270,000 or so clones; around 82% of them were counted only once. Around 10% of the sample belongs to the ten largest clones. Sample: peripheral blood. The origin of the receptors is a woman in her forties or fifties who had recovered from COVID-19.

This rearrangement joins TRBV19 to TRBJ1-3, with TRBD1 as a possible D gene (6 bases). The CDR3 is 16 amino acids. Germline values: CDR1 LNHDA, CDR2 SQIVND (reference sequence). Deletions cut 4 bases from V and 0 bases from J, with 13 bases between. The CDR3 DNA reads TGTGCCAGTAGTAATCCGGGACATTACTCTGGAAACACCATATATTTT. Translating gives CASSNPGHYSGNTIYF. The whole variable domain, remainder taken from reference TRBV19 and TRBJ1-3, is DGGITQSPKYLFRKEGQNVTLSCEQNLNHDAMYWYRQDPGQGLRLIYYSQIVNDFQKGDIAEGYSVSREKKESFPLTVTSAQKNPTAFYLCASSNPGHYSGNTIYFGEGSWLTVV.

This chain joins TRBV19 and TRBJ1-4; TRBD1 aligns across 8 bases. The CDR3 runs to 14 residues. The V gene's germline CDR1 is LNHDA and CDR2 SQIVND (reference sequence). With V trimmed by 5 bases and J by 11 bases, 10 bases remained unmatched. The CDR3 bases are TGTGCCAGTAGTCCCATGGACAGGGAGGAGAAACTGTTTTTT. Its translation is CASSPMDREEKLFF. Based on the CDR3 plus reference TRBV19 and TRBJ1-4, the full variable domain is DGGITQSPKYLFRKEGQNVTLSCEQNLNHDAMYWYRQDPGQGLRLIYYSQIVNDFQKGDIAEGYSVSREKKESFPLTVTSAQKNPTAFYLCASSPMDREEKLFFGSGTQLSVL.

J is TRBJ1-1 and V is TRBV11-1; D not resolved. Between the trimmed V and J ends, which lost 0 bases and 0 bases, there was a span of 2 bases. Germline CDR1 SGHAT, CDR2 FQDESV (reference sequence). This CDR3 has 13 amino acids. The CDR3 loop reads CASSLAMNTEAFF. The CDR3 DNA sequence: TGTGCCAGCAGCTTAGCCATGAACACTGAAGCTTTCTTT. The full variable domain, with the rest looked up from reference TRBV11-1 and TRBJ1-1, is EAEVAQSPRYKITEKSQAVAFWCDPISGHATLYWYRQILGQGPELLVQFQDESVVDDSQLPKDRFSAERLKGVDSTLKIQPAELGDSAMYLCASSLAMNTEAFFGQGTRLTVV.

The chain is built from TRBV9 and TRBJ1-6; 9 bases agree with TRBD1. The CDR3 consists of 14 residues. Germline trimming cut 4 bases from V and 10 bases from J; bases unmatched to any gene: 6. Germline values: CDR1 SGDLS, CDR2 YYNGEE. CDR3 DNA sequence: TGTGCCAGCAGCTTAAGACAGGGGGGCTCACCCCTCCACTTT. This encodes CASSLRQGGSPLHF.

J is TRBJ1-3 and V is TRBV7-9, with D possibly matching TRBD1 (5 bases). V lost 1 base, J lost 4 bases, and 11 bases lay in between. CDR1 is SEHNR and CDR2 is FQNEAQ in the germline V gene (reference sequence). CDR3 length: 15 residues. The CDR3 protein is CASSLGGTGGNTIYF. CDR3 bases: TGTGCCAGCAGCTTAGGCGGGACTGGAGGAAACACCATATATTTT.

Note on this clone: An end of the junction differs from the germline gene, which may be a read error. This rearrangement joins TRBV5-1 to TRBJ2-3, with D perhaps matching TRBD2 (5 bases). The V gene's germline CDR1 is SGHRS and CDR2 YFSETQ. The CDR3 extends over 15 amino acids. CDR3 sequence: CASSLGDPSRDTQYF. CDR3 DNA sequence: TGCGCCAGCAGCTTGGGAGACCCTAGCAGAGATACGCAGTATTTT. Variable domain in full (rest from reference TRBV5-1 and TRBJ2-3): KAGVTQTPRYLIKTRGQQVTLSCSPISGHRSVSWYQQTPGQGLQFLFEYFSETQRNKGNFPGRFSGRQFSNSRSEMNVSTLELGDSALYLCASSLGDPSRDTQYFGPGTRLTVL.

This clone was observed a few times. V is TRBV2 and J is TRBJ2-5; 8 nucleotides match TRBD2. Germline assignment: CDR1 SNHLY and CDR2 FYNNEI. The CDR3 extends over 15 amino acids. Unmatched junction bases numbered 2, after V lost 2 bases and J lost 0 bases. CDR3 bases: TGTGCCAGCAGTGAATTAGCGGGGTACCAAGAGACCCAGTACTTC. It encodes CASSELAGYQETQYF.

V gene TRBV28 combines with J gene TRBJ2-7, with 7 positions matching TRBD1. CDR1 is MDHEN, CDR2 SYDVKM, per germline. J was trimmed by 0 bases and V by 10 bases; bases with no gene match: 9. The CDR3 has 14 residues. CDR3 protein: CATQRGQSSYEQYF. The CDR3 DNA sequence: TGTGCCACCCAAAGGGGACAGAGCTCCTACGAGCAGTACTTC.

The CDR3 region has the DNA TGCGCCAGCAGCGTCGGGAGGGGGTCGGGCAATGAGCAGTTCTTC. This sequence encodes CASSVGRGSGNEQFF. The rearrangement uses TRBV5-1 and TRBJ2-1; the match to TRBD2 covers 8 bases. Trimming at V came to 4 bases and at J to 6 bases, leaving 9 bases not matched to a gene. This CDR3 has 15 residues. CDR1 and CDR2 (germline): SGHRS, YFSETQ. Based on the CDR3 plus reference TRBV5-1 and TRBJ2-1, the full variable domain is KAGVTQTPRYLIKTRGQQVTLSCSPISGHRSVSWYQQTPGQGLQFLFEYFSETQRNKGNFPGRFSGRQFSNSRSEMNVSTLELGDSALYLCASSVGRGSGNEQFFGPGTRLTVL.

The chain uses TRBV4-1 and TRBJ2-3; 9 bases map to TRBD2. V lost 4 bases to trimming and J lost 4 bases; unmatched junction nucleotides: 9. The CDR3 has 16 residues. Germline CDR1 MGHRA, CDR2 YSYEKL. The CDR3 spells CASSRGIAGEADTQYF. CDR3 nucleotide sequence: TGCGCCAGCAGCCGCGGTATAGCGGGAGAGGCAGATACGCAGTATTTT.

V and J are TRBV9 and TRBJ2-6, with TRBD2 as a possible D gene (5 bases). V lost 4 bases to trimming and J lost 0 bases, with 11 bases between them. CDR1 is SGDLS and CDR2 is YYNGEE in the germline V gene. The CDR3 covers 16 residues. CDR3 amino acids: CASSPRGNSGANVLTF. The CDR3 coding sequence is TGTGCCAGCAGCCCCCGGGGAAACTCTGGGGCCAACGTCCTGACTTTC.

The chain links TRBV7-2 to TRBJ2-3; TRBD2 matches 7 bases. The V gene's germline CDR1 is SGHTA and CDR2 FQGNSA. The CDR3 extends over 15 amino acids. Losses at the gene ends were 4 bases for V and 1 base for J; bases not matched to a gene: 5. CDR3 bases: TGTGCCAGCAGCTCCGGACTAGGGGGCACAGATACGCAGTATTTT. Protein sequence: CASSSGLGGTDTQYF.

This chain joins TRBV29-1 and TRBJ1-6; 9 bases match TRBD1. Germline assignment: CDR1 SQVTM and CDR2 ANQGSEA. The CDR3 length is 14 residues. CDR3 sequence: CRGDRVYYNSPLHF. The CDR3 bases are TGCAGAGGGGACAGGGTATATTATAATTCACCCCTCCACTTT.

This clone was counted a single time. The chain recombines TRBV7-7 with TRBJ2-5; 9 bases are shared with TRBD1. V was pared by 5 bases and J by 4 bases, with 5 bases of the junction left unmatched. Germline-derived CDR1 and CDR2 are SSHAT and FNYEAQ (reference sequence). This CDR3 comprises 14 residues. The CDR3 region has the DNA TGTGCCAGCAGCGTGGGACAGGGAGGAGAGACCCAGTACTTC. The encoded protein is CASSVGQGGETQYF.

The genes are TRBV19 and TRBJ2-3; 8 bases align to TRBD2. With 10 bases clipped from V and 2 bases from J, the junction kept 11 bases outside the gene matches. The CDR3 is made up of 15 amino acids. Germline CDR1 LNHDA, CDR2 SQIVND (reference sequence). The CDR3 protein is CATPPREGSTDTQYF. CDR3 in DNA: TGTGCCACTCCCCCCCGGGAGGGGTCCACAGATACGCAGTATTTT.

This chain uses TRBV9 with TRBJ2-1, with TRBD2 as a possible D gene (6 bases). V lost 4 bases and J 2 bases, leaving 19 bases between the germline ends. CDR1 and CDR2 (germline): SGDLS, YYNGEE. CDR3 length: 17 residues. The CDR3 protein is CASSPQAGWGAYNEQFF. The DNA for the CDR3 is TGTGCCAGCAGCCCTCAAGCGGGTTGGGGCGCCTACAATGAGCAGTTCTTC.

The genes are TRBV6-2 or TRBV6-3 and TRBJ2-2; the D is unclear. This CDR3 is built from 13 residues. CDR1 and CDR2 (germline): MNHEY, SVGEGT. Trimming stripped 2 bases from V and 3 bases from J, with 4 bases between. The CDR3 sequence is CASSYTDTGELFF. The CDR3 bases are TGTGCCAGCAGTTACACAGACACCGGGGAGCTGTTTTTT.

This clone was observed a single time. The chain combines TRBV5-1 with TRBJ2-1, with D unresolved. The CDR3 length is 15 residues. Germline V gives CDR1 SGHRS, CDR2 YFSETQ. Trimming removed 3 bases from V and 2 bases from J, with 12 bases in between. This CDR3 reads CASSSGPQPYNEQFF. As DNA, the CDR3 is TGCGCCAGCAGCTCTGGGCCCCAACCCTACAATGAGCAGTTCTTC.

The V call is TRBV5-1, the J call TRBJ1-6, with D maybe TRBD1 (6 bases). The germline V and J ends were trimmed by 5 bases and 8 bases, with 11 bases remaining between them. The CDR3 spans 13 residues. Germline CDR1 and CDR2: SGHRS and YFSETQ. The CDR3 coding sequence is TGCGCCAGCAGGGAGGGGGGGTATTCACCCCTCCACTTT. Translation gives CASREGGYSPLHF.

V usage is TRBV6-5 and J usage is TRBJ2-5, with 10 bases aligning to TRBD1. With V trimmed by 8 bases and J by 5 bases, 8 bases remained unmatched. The CDR3 covers 14 residues. The V gene's germline CDR1 is MNHEY and CDR2 SVGAGI. CDR3 DNA sequence: TGTGCCAGCGCGGGACAGGGGTTTCTGGAGACCCAGTACTTC. Translation gives CASAGQGFLETQYF.

V usage is TRBV5-6 and J usage is TRBJ2-1; D remains ambiguous. This CDR3 is 14 amino acids long. Trimming took 0 bases from V and 5 from J, leaving 9 bases between them. CDR1 SGHDT and CDR2 YYEEEE come from the germline V gene. The CDR3 region is CASSLVRIHNEQFF. CDR3 DNA sequence: TGTGCCAGCAGCTTGGTCAGAATTCACAATGAGCAGTTCTTC.

This chain links TRBV29-1 with TRBJ2-7, with a weak D call TRBD2 (5 bases). Germline V lookup: CDR1 SQVTM, CDR2 ANQGSEA. The CDR3 length is 13 residues. The V end was cut by 6 bases, the J end by 9 bases, with 21 bases between. CDR3 nucleotides: TGCAGCGTACGTGGTCTTGAGGGAATTCTGCAGTACTTC. The encoded protein is CSVRGLEGILQYF.

There are a few counts of this clone. V is TRBV28 and J is TRBJ2-1; 9 nucleotides align to TRBD2. The V gene's germline CDR1 is MDHEN and CDR2 SYDVKM. This CDR3 region has 14 residues. V gave up 5 bases and J gave up 9 bases; unmatched junction bases: 8. This CDR3 reads CASSRGGAFGEQFF. The CDR3 region has the DNA TGTGCCAGCAGTCGCGGGGGGGCTTTTGGTGAGCAGTTCTTC.